Following are 10 T cell receptor beta chains from one sample sequenced in a study of tumor-infiltrating lymphocytes in primary liver carcinoma. RNA was extracted from whole blood without cell sorting, alongside germline DNA. Starting material of 500 to 600 ng total RNA yielded TCR beta cDNA via a constant-region primer. Three nested multiplex PCR rounds of slightly modified ARM-PCR generated TCR beta libraries. The first two PCR rounds, roughly 10 cycles each, used TRBV1-TRBV30 forward primers and a C-beta reverse primer. Via MiXCR, TCRdb re-called the multiplex PCR reads, giving one row per CDR3 protein. The data show 250,000 to 400,000 distinct CDR3 sequences, 50% to 70% seen once. Sequencing used peripheral blood. Source of these receptors: a middle-aged man with primary liver carcinoma and hepatitis B virus infection.

Comment on this clonotype: A much larger clonotype is one base distant, so this may be a read error. The chain uses TRBV6-2 or TRBV6-3 and TRBJ2-5, with a weak D call TRBD2 (6 bases). CDR3 length: 16 amino acids. Per the germline V gene, CDR1 is MNHEY and CDR2 is SVGEGT. CDR3 sequence: CASSQSTAAGEEAQYF. DNA of the CDR3: TGTGCCAGCAGTCAATCGACGGCAGCGGGCGAAGAGGCCCAGTACTTC.

J is TRBJ2-2 and V is TRBV11-2; TRBD2 is a possible D gene (5 bases). The CDR3 has 14 residues. V was pared by 1 base and J by 9 bases, with 12 bases between. Germline V gives CDR1 SGHAT, CDR2 FQNNGV. The CDR3 DNA follows: TGTGCCAGCAGCTTAGTGACGGAGGCCCGGGAGCTGTTTTTT. It encodes CASSLVTEARELFF.

The chain employs TRBV28 and TRBJ1-1, with D perhaps matching TRBD1 (5 bases). Germline assignment: CDR1 MDHEN and CDR2 SYDVKM. Trimming took off 11 bases at V and 4 bases at J, with 11 bases between the two ends. The length of the CDR3 is 11 residues. The CDR3: CASKGPTEAFF. CDR3 coding DNA: TGTGCCTCAAAGGGACCCACTGAAGCTTTCTTT.

Concerning this clonotype itself: An end of the junction does not agree with germline; a read error may underlie this. The gene calls are TRBV18 and TRBJ1-4; the D gene is possibly TRBD1 (6 bases). The CDR3 runs to 15 residues. CDR1 and CDR2 from the germline V gene are KGHSH and LQKENI. CDR3 DNA sequence: TGTGCCAGCTCACCATGGACAGAAACTAATGAAAAAGTGTTTTTT. Translated, it gives CASSPWTETNEKVFF.

A note on this clonotype: A read error may be the cause here, since a much bigger clone is one base away. The chain links TRBV6-1 to TRBJ2-6, with D perhaps being TRBD1 or TRBD2 (5 bases each). The CDR3 covers 15 residues. Per germline, CDR1 MNHNS and CDR2 SASEGT. The chain's CDR3 is CASSKGSSGPNVLTF. DNA of the CDR3: TGTGCCAGCAGTAAGGGGAGCTCTGGGCCCAACGTCCTGACTTTC.

The chain is built from TRBV11-3 and TRBJ1-1; tentatively, D is TRBD1 (6 bases). Germline V gene data show CDR1 as SGHNT and CDR2 as YENEEA. The CDR3 is made up of 14 amino acids. The V and J ends lost 5 bases and 8 bases respectively, with 18 bases between them. CDR3 protein: CASSPGGSSTEAFF. The CDR3 DNA follows: TGTGCCAGCAGCCCGGGGGGCAGCTCCACCGAAGCTTTCTTT.

This chain links TRBV12-3 or TRBV12-4 with TRBJ2-3; 9 nucleotides line up with TRBD2. The CDR3 loop spans 16 amino acids. CDR3 bases: TGTGTCGGCAGTTTTTCTAGCGGGATGGCCGCGTATACGCAGTATTTT. This sequence encodes CVGSFSSGMAAYTQYF.

This clonotype has a count of ten or more. The chain carries TRBV29-1 and TRBJ2-1; TRBD2 might be the D (5 bases). Deletions cut 7 bases from V and 0 bases from J, with 16 bases between. Germline V CDR1 and CDR2: SQVTM, ANQGSEA. This CDR3 region has 15 residues. CDR3 bases: TGCAGCGCTACCCCCGGGGTGAGCTCCTACAATGAGCAGTTCTTC. This codes for CSATPGVSSYNEQFF.

On this clonotype itself: The CDR3 does not end in the conserved phenylalanine or tryptophan, so this is likely a read error. CDR3: CASTLTPGAVPKHEQFS. Here the CDR3 DNA reads TGTGCCAGCACCCTTACCCCCGGAGCCGTACCGAAGCATGAGCAGTTCTCC. V gene TRBV11-2 combines with J gene TRBJ2-1; no reliable D call. V was cut by 7 bases and J by 8 bases, with 27 bases left in between. CDR3 length: 17 residues. Germline CDR1 and CDR2: SGHAT and FQNNGV.

In regard to this clonotype: This CDR3 fails to terminate in the conserved phenylalanine or tryptophan, so it likely reflects a read error. The chain joins TRBV12-3 or TRBV12-4 to TRBJ1-6; D not resolved. This CDR3 spans 11 amino acids. The CDR3 is CAGSIDSPLHS. The CDR3 nucleotides read TGTGCCGGCAGCATAGACTCACCCCTCCACTCT.